The clone carrying this TCR beta chain came up many times. Its antigen is unknown. The source of the sample is a study of blood T cells in healthy people across ages. Findings of the study overall: Versus aged donors, long-lived donors had higher diversity and more naive CD4+ cells.

Using a J-beta primer mix together with a sample-barcoded 5' primer, a second PCR was run for about 7 to 12 cycles. All cDNA molecules were each tagged by a template-switch adaptor with 12 random nucleotides. Via MiXCR, TCRdb re-called the 5' RACE reads, giving one row per CDR3 protein. The profile covers hundreds of thousands of distinct CDR3 sequences, with about 30% appearing a single time and 15% to 17% taken by the ten largest. The CDR3 has 15 amino acids. The germline CDR1 and CDR2 sequences are LGHNT and FRNRAP. Trimming at V came to 1 base and at J to 3 bases, leaving 3 bases not matched to a gene.

The J gene is TRBJ2-1, the V gene TRBV12-5; the match to TRBD1 covers 7 bases. The sample consisted of blood. This TCR came from a woman over 75 in good health. The CDR3 DNA reads as TGTGCTAGTGGTTTGGAGACAGGGCTCTACAATGAGCAGTTCTTC. Translating it yields CASGLETGLYNEQFF.